These T cell receptor beta chains were read from a single sample in a study of shared clonotypes between healthy human individuals. Produced via immunoSEQ multiplex PCR; TCRdb's table is partial and in-frame only. The data show under 1 million clones, around 96% seen once. What was sequenced was naive CD8+ T cells sorted from blood. The source of these receptors is a young man in good health. Each CDR3 is given with its conserved first and last residue. Each record gives: V gene, clone size, D gene, CDR3 protein. A D gene is named only where the DNA matches it firmly. For some rows the clone size is stated as once, few or many, or as a class when expanded; others skip it.

TRBV11-2 NA NA CASSPGTSTSDTQYF
TRBV29-1 NA NA CSVETVAAKGYEQYF
TRBV30 NA NA CAWSPGRGSYEQYF
TRBV11-2 NA NA CASSHRDYQETQYF
TRBV7-9 NA NA CASSFRQGTSHEQFF
TRBV7-8 NA NA CASSFWRDPSREKLFF
TRBV27 once TRBD1 CASSPGQGTQFEQYF
TRBV27 NA NA CASSLLEDTQYF
TRBV4-1 few NA CASSIREVTEAFF
TRBV28 NA NA CASQVGSYNEQFF
TRBV7-2 NA NA CASSLGLDTQYF
TRBV14 NA NA CASGDNSYEQYF
TRBV11-3 NA TRBD2 CASSLHSGMAPYEQYF
TRBV27 NA NA CASSKRVYNEQFF
TRBV7-9 NA TRBD2 CASSRAGAREQYF
TRBV29-1 NA NA CSVYEGDSFEQYF
TRBV4-3 NA NA CASSQVRSRVEGYTF
TRBV27 NA NA CASPLGAESYEQYF
TRBV2 NA NA CASNPRTSYEQYF
TRBV10-1 NA NA CASSESQGSRTDTQYF
TRBV6-6 NA NA CASSLGTYNEQFF
TRBV27 NA TRBD1 CASRQLGQGAREQYF
TRBV11-2 NA NA CASSFQASAFF
TRBV7-9 NA TRBD1 CASNLLPRDRNTEAFF
TRBV4-1 NA TRBD1 CASSRTPPQGANTEAFF
TRBV7-8 NA NA CASSLRSWGQYNEQFF
TRBV19 NA NA CASSIGKDFSYEQYF
TRBV27 NA NA CASSLVVPDRYLSYEQYF
TRBV6-6 NA TRBD1 CASSYGQGITYEQYF
TRBV5-1 NA TRBD1 CASSGTGLIQETQYF
TRBV13 NA NA CASSSRNTGTGETQYF
TRBV7-3 NA TRBD2 CASSPLAGVGNEQFF
TRBV6-5 NA NA CASSPNRIHEQFF
TRBV6-5 NA TRBD2 CASSPYLAGDEQFF
TRBV4-1 NA TRBD2 CASSPLPSGGRTDTQYF
TRBV27 NA NA CASIGIIGEIYEQYF
TRBV27 NA TRBD2 CASSLFTSGSGTDTQYF
TRBV4-1 NA TRBD1 CASSPNRGDYNEQFF
TRBV7-8 NA NA CASSPSDEQFF
TRBV4-1 NA TRBD1 CASSQVNKGTASYEQYF
TRBV27 NA NA CASSFLGEADGYTF